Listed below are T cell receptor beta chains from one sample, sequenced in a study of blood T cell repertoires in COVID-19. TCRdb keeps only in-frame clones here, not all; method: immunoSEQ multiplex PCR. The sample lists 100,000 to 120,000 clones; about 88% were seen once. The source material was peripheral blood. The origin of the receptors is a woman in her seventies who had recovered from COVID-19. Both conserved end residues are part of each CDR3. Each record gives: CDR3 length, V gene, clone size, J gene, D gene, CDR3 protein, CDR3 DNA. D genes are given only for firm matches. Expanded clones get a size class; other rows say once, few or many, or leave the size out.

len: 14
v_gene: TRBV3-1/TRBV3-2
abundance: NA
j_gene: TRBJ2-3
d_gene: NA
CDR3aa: CASSQEVRADTQYF
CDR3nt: TGTGCCAGCAGCCAAGAAGTGAGGGCAGATACGCAGTATTTT

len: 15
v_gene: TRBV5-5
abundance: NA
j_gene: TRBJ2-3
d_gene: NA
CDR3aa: CASSLRTELGVTQYF
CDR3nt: TGTGCCAGCAGCTTAAGGACAGAGCTAGGGGTTACGCAGTATTTT

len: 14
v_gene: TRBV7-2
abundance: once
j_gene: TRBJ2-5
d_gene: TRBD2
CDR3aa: CASSPLGGRETQYF
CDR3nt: TGTGCCAGCAGCCCCCTTGGCGGGAGAGAGACCCAGTACTTC

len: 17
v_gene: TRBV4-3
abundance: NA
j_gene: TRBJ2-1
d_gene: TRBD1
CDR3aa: CASSRDNPGQPYNEQFF
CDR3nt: TGCGCCAGCAGCCGCGACAATCCGGGACAGCCCTACAATGAGCAGTTCTTC

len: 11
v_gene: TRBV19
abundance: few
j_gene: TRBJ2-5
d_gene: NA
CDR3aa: CASSIEETQYF
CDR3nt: TGTGCCAGTAGTATTGAGGAGACCCAGTACTTC

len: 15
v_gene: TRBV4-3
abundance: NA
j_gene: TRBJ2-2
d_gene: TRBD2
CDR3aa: CASSPRLAGAGELFF
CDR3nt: TGCGCCAGCAGCCCCCGACTAGCGGGAGCCGGGGAGCTGTTTTTT

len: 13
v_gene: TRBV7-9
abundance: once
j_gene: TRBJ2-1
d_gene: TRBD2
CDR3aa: CASSLRGGNEQFF
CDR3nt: TGTGCCAGCAGCTTGCGGGGGGGCAATGAGCAGTTCTTC

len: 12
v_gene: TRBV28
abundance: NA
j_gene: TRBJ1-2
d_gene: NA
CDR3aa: CASSLPLYGYTF
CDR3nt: TGTGCCAGCAGCCTACCCCTATATGGCTACACCTTC

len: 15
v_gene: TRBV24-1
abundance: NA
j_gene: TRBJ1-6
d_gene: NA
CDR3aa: CATSSGEAPYSPLHF
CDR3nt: TGTGCCACCAGCAGTGGGGAGGCTCCTTATTCACCCCTCCACTTT

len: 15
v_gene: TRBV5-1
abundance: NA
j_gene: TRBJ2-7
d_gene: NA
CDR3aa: CASSLGGPPSYEQYF
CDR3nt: TGCGCCAGCAGCTTGGGGGGGCCCCCCTCCTACGAGCAGTACTTC

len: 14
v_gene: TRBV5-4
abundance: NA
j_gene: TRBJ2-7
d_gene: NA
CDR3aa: CASSPQGSSYEQYF
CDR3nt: TGTGCCAGCAGCCCTCAGGGAAGCTCCTACGAGCAGTACTTC

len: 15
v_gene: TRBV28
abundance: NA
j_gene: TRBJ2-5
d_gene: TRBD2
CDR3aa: CASSPLGRAQETQYF
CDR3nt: TGTGCCAGCAGTCCCCTGGGGAGGGCGCAAGAGACCCAGTACTTC

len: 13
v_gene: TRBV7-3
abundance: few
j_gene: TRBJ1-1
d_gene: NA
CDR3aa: CASSLKPTDKAFF
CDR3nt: TGTGCCAGCAGCTTAAAACCAACAGATAAAGCTTTCTTT

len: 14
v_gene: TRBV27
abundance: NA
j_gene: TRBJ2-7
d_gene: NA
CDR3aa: CASRPMDWAGEQYF
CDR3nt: TGTGCCAGCAGACCCATGGACTGGGCGGGGGAGCAGTACTTC

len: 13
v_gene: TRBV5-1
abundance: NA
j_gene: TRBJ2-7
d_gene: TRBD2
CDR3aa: CASSPGGPYEQYF
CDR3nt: TGCGCCAGCAGCCCGGGGGGGCCGTACGAGCAGTACTTC

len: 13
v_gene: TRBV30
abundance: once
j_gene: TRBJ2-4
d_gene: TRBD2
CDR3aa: CAWSSGGRNIQYF
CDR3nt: TGTGCCTGGAGCTCCGGGGGGAGGAACATTCAGTACTTC

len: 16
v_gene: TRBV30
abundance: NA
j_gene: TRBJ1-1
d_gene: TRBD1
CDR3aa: CAWSAVPDRRRTEAFF
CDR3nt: TGTGCCTGGAGTGCAGTTCCGGACAGGCGGAGGACTGAAGCTTTCTTT

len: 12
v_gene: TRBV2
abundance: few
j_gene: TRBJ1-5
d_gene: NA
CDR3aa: CASSEPVQPQHF
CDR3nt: TGTGCCAGCAGTGAACCCGTCCAGCCCCAGCATTTT

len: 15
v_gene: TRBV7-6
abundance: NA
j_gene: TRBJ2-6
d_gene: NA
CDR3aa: CASSLDSAGANVLTF
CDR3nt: TGTGCCAGCAGCTTGGACAGCGCCGGGGCCAACGTCCTGACTTTC

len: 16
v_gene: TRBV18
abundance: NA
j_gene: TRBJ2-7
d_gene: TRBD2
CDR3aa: CASSPIAGGLSYEQYF
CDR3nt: TGTGCCAGCTCACCTATAGCGGGAGGCCTGTCCTACGAGCAGTACTTC

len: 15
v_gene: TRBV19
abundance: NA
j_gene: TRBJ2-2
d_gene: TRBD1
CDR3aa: CASSIQGVGTGELFF
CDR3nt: TGTGCCAGTAGTATCCAGGGGGTAGGCACCGGGGAGCTGTTTTTT

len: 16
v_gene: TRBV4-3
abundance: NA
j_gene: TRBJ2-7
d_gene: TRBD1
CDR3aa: CASSHRDRERSYEQYF
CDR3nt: TGCGCCAGCAGCCACCGGGACAGGGAAAGGTCCTACGAGCAGTACTTC

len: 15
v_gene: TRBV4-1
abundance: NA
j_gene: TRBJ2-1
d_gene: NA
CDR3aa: CASSQTMDSYNEQFF
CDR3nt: TGCGCCAGCAGCCAGACTATGGACTCCTACAATGAGCAGTTCTTC

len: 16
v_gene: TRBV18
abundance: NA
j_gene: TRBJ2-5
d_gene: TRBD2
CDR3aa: CASSLRGSAIQETQYF
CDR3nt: TGTGCCAGCTCACTACGCGGGAGTGCCATTCAAGAGACCCAGTACTTC

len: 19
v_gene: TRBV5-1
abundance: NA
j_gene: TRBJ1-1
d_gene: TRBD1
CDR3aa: CASSLALTGGQGWPTEAFF
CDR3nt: TGCGCCAGCAGCTTGGCCCTGACAGGGGGCCAGGGGTGGCCCACTGAAGCTTTCTTT

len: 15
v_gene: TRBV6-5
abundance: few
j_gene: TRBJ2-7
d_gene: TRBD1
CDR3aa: CATKTTWTGIGEQYF
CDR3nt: TGTGCCACTAAGACAACCTGGACAGGGATAGGAGAGCAGTACTTC

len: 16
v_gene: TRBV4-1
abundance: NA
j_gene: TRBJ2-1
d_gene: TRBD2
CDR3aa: CASSQPSGGPTNEQFF
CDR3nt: TGCGCCAGCAGCCAACCGAGCGGGGGGCCCACCAATGAGCAGTTCTTC

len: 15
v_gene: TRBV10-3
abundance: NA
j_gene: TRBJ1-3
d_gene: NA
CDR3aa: CAISERQGSGNTIYF
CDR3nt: TGTGCCATCAGTGAGCGGCAGGGGAGTGGAAACACCATATATTTT

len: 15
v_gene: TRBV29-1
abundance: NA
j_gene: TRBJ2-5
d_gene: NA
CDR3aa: CSVEGSTGYQETQYF
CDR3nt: TGCAGCGTTGAAGGGTCGACGGGGTACCAAGAGACCCAGTACTTC

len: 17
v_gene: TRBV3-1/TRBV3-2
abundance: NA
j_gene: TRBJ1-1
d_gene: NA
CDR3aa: CASSSGGVSRRNTEAFF
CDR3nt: TGTGCCAGCAGCTCCGGAGGCGTCTCACGTCGGAACACTGAAGCTTTCTTT

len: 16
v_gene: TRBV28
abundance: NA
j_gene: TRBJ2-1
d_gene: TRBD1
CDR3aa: CASTASGTGKYNEQFF
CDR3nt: TGTGCCAGCACCGCCTCCGGGACAGGCAAATACAATGAGCAGTTCTTC

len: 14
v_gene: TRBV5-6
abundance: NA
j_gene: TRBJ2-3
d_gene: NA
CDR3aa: CASSYPTGPDTQYF
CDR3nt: TGTGCCAGCAGCTACCCGACAGGACCAGATACGCAGTATTTT

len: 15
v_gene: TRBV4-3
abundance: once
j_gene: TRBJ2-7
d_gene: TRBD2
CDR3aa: CASSQDVGTRGEQYF
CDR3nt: TGCGCCAGCAGCCAAGATGTAGGGACTAGGGGCGAGCAGTACTTC

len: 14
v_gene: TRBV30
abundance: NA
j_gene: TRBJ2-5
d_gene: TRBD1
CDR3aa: CAWSVHRGQETQYF
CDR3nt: TGTGCCTGGAGTGTACACAGGGGCCAAGAGACCCAGTACTTC

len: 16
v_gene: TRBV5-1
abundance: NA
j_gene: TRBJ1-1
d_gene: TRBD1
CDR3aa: CASSPRPTGENTEAFF
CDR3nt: TGCGCCAGCAGCCCCAGACCGACAGGGGAGAACACTGAAGCTTTCTTT

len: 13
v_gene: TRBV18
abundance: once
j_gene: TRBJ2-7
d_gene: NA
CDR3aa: CASSQGQHYEQYF
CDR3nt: TGTGCCAGCTCACAAGGACAGCACTACGAGCAGTACTTC

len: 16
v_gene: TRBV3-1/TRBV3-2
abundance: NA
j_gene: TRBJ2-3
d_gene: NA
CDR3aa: CASSRGRIRRADTQYF
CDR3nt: TGTGCCAGCAGCCGAGGTAGGATCCGGCGGGCAGATACGCAGTATTTT

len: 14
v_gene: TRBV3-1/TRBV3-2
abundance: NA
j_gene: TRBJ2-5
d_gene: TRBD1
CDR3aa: CASTLHSGGETQYF
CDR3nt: TGTGCCAGCACCCTCCACTCAGGGGGAGAGACCCAGTACTTC

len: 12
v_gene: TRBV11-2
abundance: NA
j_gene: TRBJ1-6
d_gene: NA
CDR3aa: CASSFAEGVLHF
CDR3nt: TGTGCCAGCAGCTTCGCGGAAGGCGTCCTCCACTTT

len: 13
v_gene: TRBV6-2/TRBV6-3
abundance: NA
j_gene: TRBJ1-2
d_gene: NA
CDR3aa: CASSEIQGYGYTF
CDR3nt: TGTGCCAGCAGTGAGATCCAGGGTTATGGCTACACCTTC

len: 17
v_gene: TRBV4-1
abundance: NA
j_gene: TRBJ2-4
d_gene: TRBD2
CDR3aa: CASSQGRLAGTKNIQYF
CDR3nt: TGCGCCAGCAGCCAAGGGAGACTAGCGGGTACTAAAAACATTCAGTACTTC

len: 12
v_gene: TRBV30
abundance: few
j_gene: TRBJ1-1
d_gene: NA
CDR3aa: CAWSSGGAEAFF
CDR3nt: TGTGCCTGGAGTTCCGGAGGGGCTGAAGCTTTCTTT

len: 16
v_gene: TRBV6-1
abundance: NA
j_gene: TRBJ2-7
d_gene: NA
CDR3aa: CASSEVVQKPSYEQYF
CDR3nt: TGTGCCAGCAGTGAAGTAGTACAGAAGCCCTCCTACGAGCAGTACTTC

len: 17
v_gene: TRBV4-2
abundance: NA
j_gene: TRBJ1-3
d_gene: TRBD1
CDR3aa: CASSRMTGGDFGNTIYF
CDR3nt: TGTGCCAGCAGCCGGATGACAGGGGGCGACTTTGGAAACACCATATATTTT

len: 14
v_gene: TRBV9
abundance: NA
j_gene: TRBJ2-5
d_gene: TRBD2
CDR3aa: CASSAGGIQETQYF
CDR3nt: TGTGCCAGCAGCGCGGGAGGAATCCAAGAGACCCAGTACTTC

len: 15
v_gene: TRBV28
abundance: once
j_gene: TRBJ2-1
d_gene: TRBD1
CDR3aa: CASNGGNRGFNEQFF
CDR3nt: TGTGCCAGCAACGGCGGGAACAGGGGGTTCAATGAGCAGTTCTTC

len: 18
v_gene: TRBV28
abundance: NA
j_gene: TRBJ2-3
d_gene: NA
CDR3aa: CASSDAGWGEPNTDTQYF
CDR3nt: TGTGCCAGCAGTGACGCCGGGTGGGGGGAGCCTAACACAGATACGCAGTATTTT

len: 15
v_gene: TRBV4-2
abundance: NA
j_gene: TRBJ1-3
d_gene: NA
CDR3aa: CASSQIDRTGNTIYF
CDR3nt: TGTGCCAGCAGCCAAATCGACAGAACTGGAAACACCATATATTTT

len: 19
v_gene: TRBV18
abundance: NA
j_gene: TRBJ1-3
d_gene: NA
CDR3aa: CASSPWSPSESGSGNTIYF
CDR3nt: TGTGCCAGCTCACCATGGTCGCCGTCTGAATCGGGCTCTGGAAACACCATATATTTT

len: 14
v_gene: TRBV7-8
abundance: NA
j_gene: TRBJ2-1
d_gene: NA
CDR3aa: CASIDPGLGGLKFF
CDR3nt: TGTGCCAGCATCGACCCCGGACTAGGGGGGTTGAAGTTCTTC

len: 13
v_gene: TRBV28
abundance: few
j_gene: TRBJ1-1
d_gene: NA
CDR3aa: CASSFGLNTEAFF
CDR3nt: TGTGCCAGCAGTTTTGGACTAAACACTGAAGCTTTCTTT

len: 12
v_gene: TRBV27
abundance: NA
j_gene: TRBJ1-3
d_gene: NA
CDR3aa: CASVSSGNTIYF
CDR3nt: TGTGCCAGCGTGAGCTCTGGAAACACCATATATTTT

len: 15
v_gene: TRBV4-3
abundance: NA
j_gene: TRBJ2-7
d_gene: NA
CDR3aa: CASSQGSEDNYEQYF
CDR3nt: TGCGCCAGCAGCCAAGGCTCCGAGGATAACTACGAGCAGTACTTC

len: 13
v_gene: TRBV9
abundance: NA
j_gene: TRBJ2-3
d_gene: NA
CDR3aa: CASGAGATDTQYF
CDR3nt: TGTGCCAGCGGGGCGGGGGCAACAGATACGCAGTATTTT

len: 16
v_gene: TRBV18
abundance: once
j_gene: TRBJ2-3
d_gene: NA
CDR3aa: CASSPQQVASTDTQYF
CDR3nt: TGTGCCAGCTCACCCCAACAGGTCGCTTCGACAGATACGCAGTATTTT

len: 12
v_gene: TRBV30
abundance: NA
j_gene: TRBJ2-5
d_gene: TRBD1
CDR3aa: CAWRQTGVAQYF
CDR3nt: TGTGCCTGGCGGCAGACAGGGGTGGCCCAGTACTTC

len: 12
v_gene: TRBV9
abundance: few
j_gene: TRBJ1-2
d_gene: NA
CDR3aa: CASNRGGHGYTF
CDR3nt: TGTGCCAGCAACCGGGGGGGCCATGGCTACACCTTC

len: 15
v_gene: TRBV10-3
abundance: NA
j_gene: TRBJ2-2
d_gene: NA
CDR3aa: CAISADLGNTGELFF
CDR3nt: TGTGCCATCAGTGCTGACTTGGGGAACACCGGGGAGCTGTTTTTT

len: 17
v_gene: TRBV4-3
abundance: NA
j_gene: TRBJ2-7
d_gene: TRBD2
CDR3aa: CASSQVGTSGVPYEQYF
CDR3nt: TGCGCCAGCAGCCAAGTAGGGACTAGCGGGGTACCCTACGAGCAGTACTTC

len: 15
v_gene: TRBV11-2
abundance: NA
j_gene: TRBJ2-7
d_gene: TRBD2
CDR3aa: CASSFRREGLYEQYF
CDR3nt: TGTGCCAGCAGCTTTCGGCGGGAGGGCCTCTACGAGCAGTACTTC